These 21 T cell receptor beta chains came from one sample sequenced in a study of OX40 agonist ivuxolimab in advanced cancers. Receptor libraries were prepared by the immunoSEQ multiplex PCR assay. This is the immuneACCESS table as TCRdb keeps it, with only in-frame sequences that have V and J called. A part of the clones is gone; compared with another copy, unresolved V genes explain less than half, and the rest is unexplained. A total of 48,000 or so clones appear in this sample, more than 85% of them only once. Of the sample, around 2% is held by the ten largest clones. The material was CD4+ or CD8+ T cells sorted from blood, obtained in a trial of the OX40 agonist ivuxolimab. The receptors originated from an adult with an advanced solid tumor such as melanoma, head and neck, liver or kidney cancer.

The CDR3 loop reads CASSQEEGREQYF. Written as DNA, the CDR3 is TGCGCCAGCAGCCAAGAAGAAGGACGCGAGCAGTACTTC. The rearrangement links TRBV4-1 to TRBJ2-7; D is ambiguous. Trimming cost V 0 bases and J 6 bases, with 9 bases left between them. This CDR3 contains 13 residues. Germline values: CDR1 MGHRA, CDR2 YSYEKL.

This clone was detected only a few times. The chain employs TRBV6-5 and TRBJ1-1; 7 positions match TRBD1. V lost 5 bases to trimming and J lost 8 bases; unmatched junction nucleotides: 5. The CDR3 length is 12 residues. The V gene's germline CDR1 is MNHEY and CDR2 SVGAGI. The CDR3, as DNA: TGTGCCAGCAGTCTCCGACAGGGCGAAGCTTTCTTT. Its translation: CASSLRQGEAFF.

This chain uses TRBV4-1 with TRBJ1-3, with 8 bases lining up with TRBD1. J lost 4 bases, V lost 4 bases, and 3 bases had no gene match. The CDR3 extends over 14 amino acids. CDR1 and CDR2 from the germline V gene are MGHRA and YSYEKL. The CDR3 region is CASSRTGIGNTIYF. As DNA, the CDR3 is TGCGCCAGCAGCCGGACAGGGATAGGAAACACCATATATTTT.

Only one count was recorded for this clone. The rearrangement joins TRBV7-9 to TRBJ2-7; weak D call: TRBD2 (5 bases). CDR1 and CDR2 from the germline V gene are SEHNR and FQNEAQ (reference sequence). This CDR3 contains 13 residues. Trimming removed 5 bases from V and 2 bases from J, with 10 bases in between. This CDR3 reads CASSRTVAYEQYF. The CDR3 DNA reads TGTGCCAGCAGCAGGACTGTCGCCTACGAGCAGTACTTC.

V usage is TRBV5-1 and J usage is TRBJ2-3; D possibly corresponds to TRBD2 (5 bases). The CDR3 is made up of 15 amino acids. Trimming took 2 bases from V and 6 from J, leaving 16 bases between them. CDR1 SGHRS and CDR2 YFSETQ come from the germline V gene. CDR3 bases: TGCGCCAGCAGCTTCGAGGGTAAAGCAAGGGATACGCAGTATTTT. Translation gives CASSFEGKARDTQYF.

The V call is TRBV15, the J call TRBJ2-7, with 10 nucleotides matching TRBD2. The germline CDR1 and CDR2 sequences are LNHNV and YYDKDF (reference sequence). This CDR3 is 16 amino acids long. Losses at the gene ends were 3 bases for V and 0 bases for J; bases not matched to a gene: 5. The CDR3 reads CATSSLSGGPSYEQYF. The CDR3, as DNA: TGTGCCACCAGCAGCCTTAGCGGGGGGCCCTCCTACGAGCAGTACTTC.

The chain links TRBV5-1 to TRBJ2-1; a possible D gene is TRBD2 (6 bases). The V end lost 4 bases, the J end lost 9 bases, and 20 bases lay between the germline ends. This CDR3 spans 15 amino acids. From germline, CDR1 is SGHRS and CDR2 YFSETQ. CDR3 coding DNA: TGCGCCAGCAGCAGGGGCGGGAAGGTCTTAGGTGAGCAGTTCTTC. As protein: CASSRGGKVLGEQFF.

The chain recombines TRBV4-1 with TRBJ1-1, with 7 bases lining up with TRBD1. The CDR3 runs 14 residues. V dropped 2 bases and J dropped 5; count of bases not matched to a gene: 5. The V gene's germline CDR1 is MGHRA and CDR2 YSYEKL. In DNA form, the CDR3 reads TGCGCCAGCAGCCAACAACAGGGGAGGACTGAAGCTTTCTTT. Translated: CASSQQQGRTEAFF.

The table lists this clone with a count of one. This chain connects TRBV5-1 to TRBJ2-3; a possible D gene is TRBD2 (6 bases). CDR1 is SGHRS, CDR2 YFSETQ, per germline. The CDR3 has 14 amino acids. The V and J ends lost 4 bases and 2 bases respectively, with 11 bases between them. The CDR3 nucleotides are TGCGCCAGCAGCGGGGGGACGGACACAGATACGCAGTATTTT. Residues: CASSGGTDTDTQYF.

The rearrangement joins TRBV2 to TRBJ2-4; TRBD2 agrees at 9 bases. CDR3 length: 15 residues. Germline V gene lookup returns CDR1 SNHLY and CDR2 FYNNEI. V lost 8 bases and J lost 4; bases outside the gene matches: 9. CDR3 in amino acids: CASEGGTSSKNIQYF. CDR3 in DNA: TGTGCCAGCGAGGGCGGGACTAGCTCTAAAAACATTCAGTACTTC. Using reference TRBV2 and TRBJ2-4 for the parts outside the CDR3, the full variable domain is EPEVTQTPSHQVTQMGQEVILRCVPISNHLYFYWYRQILGQKVEFLVSFYNNEISEKSEIFDDQFSVERPDGSNFTLKIRSTKLEDSAMYFCASEGGTSSKNIQYFGAGTRLSVL.

The CDR3 sequence: CASSRGGNSNQPQHF. CDR3 nucleotide sequence: TGTGCCAGCAGTAGGGGGGGGAATAGCAATCAGCCCCAGCATTTT. This chain uses TRBV6-6 with TRBJ1-5, with D possibly being TRBD1 (6 bases). V was cut by 5 bases and J by 0 bases, with 11 bases left in between. CDR1 is MNHNY and CDR2 is SVGAGI in the germline V gene (reference sequence). CDR3 size: 15 residues.

V usage is TRBV29-1 and J usage is TRBJ2-1, with 10 bases fitting TRBD2. Germline V lookup: CDR1 SQVTM, CDR2 ANQGSEA. With V trimmed by 4 bases and J by 10 bases, 7 bases remained unmatched. The CDR3 spans 13 residues. CDR3 region: CSVGSGRAGEQFF. The CDR3 DNA is TGCAGCGTTGGAAGCGGGAGGGCGGGGGAGCAGTTCTTC.

V and J are TRBV6-5 and TRBJ1-4; D not resolved. V was clipped by 5 bases and J by 6 bases, with 13 bases between them. This CDR3 spans 14 amino acids. Germline CDR1 MNHEY, CDR2 SVGAGI. CDR3 bases: TGTGCCAGCAGTCGGGTATACGATGATGAAAAACTGTTTTTT. Protein product: CASSRVYDDEKLFF.

The rearrangement joins TRBV6-5 to TRBJ2-7; no reliable D call. CDR3 length: 13 amino acids. Trimming cost V 6 bases and J 12 bases, with 21 bases left between them. Germline V CDR1 and CDR2: MNHEY, SVGAGI. The CDR3 DNA is TGTGCCAGCAGGCCCGAAAATCTAGGGTCCCCGTACTTC. Its protein is CASRPENLGSPYF.

This chain connects TRBV30 to TRBJ2-7, with no clear D. The CDR3 is made up of 13 amino acids. V lost 2 bases, J lost 0 bases, and 8 bases lay in between. CDR1 is GTSNPN and CDR2 is SVGIG in the germline V gene (reference sequence). The CDR3 sequence is CAWSPGSSYEQYF. The DNA for the CDR3 is TGTGCCTGGAGTCCGGGTAGCTCCTACGAGCAGTACTTC.

This chain joins TRBV5-4 and TRBJ1-6, with D possibly being TRBD1 (5 bases). CDR1 and CDR2 from the germline V gene are SGHNT and YYREEE (reference sequence). The CDR3 is 14 amino acids. Trimming removed 2 bases from V and 9 bases from J, with 12 bases in between. CDR3 sequence: CASSFTRDRSPLHF. The CDR3 nucleotides are TGTGCCAGCAGCTTTACCAGGGATCGTTCACCCCTCCACTTT.

The gene calls are TRBV5-4 and TRBJ1-2; D gene ambiguous. The V end lost 0 bases, the J end lost 3 bases, and 3 bases lay between the germline ends. CDR1 and CDR2 (germline): SGHNT, YYREEE (reference sequence). This CDR3 has 12 residues. The DNA of the CDR3 is TGTGCCAGCAGCTTGGACGACTATGGCTACACCTTC. Translated, it gives CASSLDDYGYTF.

V usage is TRBV6-5 and J usage is TRBJ2-7; 8 bases line up with TRBD2. CDR1 and CDR2 (germline): MNHEY, SVGAGI. V gave up 5 bases and J gave up 3 bases; unmatched junction bases: 6. The CDR3 has 14 amino acids. The CDR3 is CASSPQRGSYEQYF. The CDR3 nucleotides read TGTGCCAGCAGTCCCCAGCGGGGGAGCTACGAGCAGTACTTC.

The chain recombines TRBV19 with TRBJ2-7; 9 bases fit TRBD1. J was trimmed by 0 bases and V by 6 bases; bases with no gene match: 6. Germline assignment: CDR1 LNHDA and CDR2 SQIVND (reference sequence). The CDR3 length is 15 residues. In DNA, the CDR3 is TGTGCCAGTAGCTCCGGGACAGGGTCCTCCTACGAGCAGTACTTC. Protein product: CASSSGTGSSYEQYF.

The CDR3 DNA is TGTGCCAGCAGCACCAGTGGACAAATTCTTTACGAGCAGTACTTC. Amino acids: CASSTSGQILYEQYF. The rearrangement links TRBV7-1 to TRBJ2-7, with D tentatively TRBD1 (5 bases). TRBV7-1 is filed as an ORF, its function uncertain. Trimming cost V 5 bases and J 4 bases, with 18 bases left between them. The CDR3 runs to 15 residues.

The CDR3 sequence: CASSQGWNTNEQFF. CDR3 bases: TGCGCCAGCAGCCAAGGGTGGAATACCAATGAGCAGTTCTTC. This chain joins TRBV4-3 and TRBJ2-1; D is unresolved. Trimming pared 1 base from V and 6 bases from J, leaving 10 bases between. This CDR3 has 14 amino acids. Germline assignment: CDR1 LGHNA and CDR2 YSLEER.